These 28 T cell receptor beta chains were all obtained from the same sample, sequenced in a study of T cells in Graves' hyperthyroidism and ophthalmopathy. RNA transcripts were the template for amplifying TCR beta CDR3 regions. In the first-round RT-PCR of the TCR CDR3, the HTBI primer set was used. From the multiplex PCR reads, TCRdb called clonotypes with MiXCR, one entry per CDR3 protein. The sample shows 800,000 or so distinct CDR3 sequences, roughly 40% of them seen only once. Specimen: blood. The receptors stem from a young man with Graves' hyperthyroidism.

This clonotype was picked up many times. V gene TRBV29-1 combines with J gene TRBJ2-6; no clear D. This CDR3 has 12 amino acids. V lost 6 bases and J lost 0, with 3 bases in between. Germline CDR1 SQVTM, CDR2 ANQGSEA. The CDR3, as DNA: TGCAGCGTCATCTCTGGGGCCAACGTCCTGACTTTC. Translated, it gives CSVISGANVLTF. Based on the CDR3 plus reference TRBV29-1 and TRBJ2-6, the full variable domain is SAVISQKPSRDICQRGTSLTIQCQVDSQVTMMFWYRQQPGQSLTLIATANQGSEATYESGFVIDKFPISRPNLTFSTLTVSNMSPEDSSIYLCSVISGANVLTFGAGSRLTVL.

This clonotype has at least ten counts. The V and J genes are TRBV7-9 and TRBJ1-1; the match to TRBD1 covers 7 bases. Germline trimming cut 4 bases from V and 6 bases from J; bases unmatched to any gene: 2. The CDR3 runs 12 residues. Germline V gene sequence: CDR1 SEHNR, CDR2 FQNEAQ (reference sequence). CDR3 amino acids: CASSWQGAEAFF. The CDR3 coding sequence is TGTGCCAGCAGCTGGCAGGGGGCTGAAGCTTTCTTT.

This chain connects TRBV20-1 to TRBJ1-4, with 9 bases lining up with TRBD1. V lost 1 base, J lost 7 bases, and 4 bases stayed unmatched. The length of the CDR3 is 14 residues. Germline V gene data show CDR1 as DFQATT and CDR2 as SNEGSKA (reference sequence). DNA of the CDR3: TGCAGTGCTAGAGCCGGGACAGGGACTGAAAAACTGTTTTTT. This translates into CSARAGTGTEKLFF.

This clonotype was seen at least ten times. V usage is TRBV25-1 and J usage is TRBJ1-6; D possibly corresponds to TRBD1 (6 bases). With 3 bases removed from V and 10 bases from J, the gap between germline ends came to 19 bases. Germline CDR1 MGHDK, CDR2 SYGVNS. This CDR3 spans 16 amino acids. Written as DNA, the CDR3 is TGTGCCAGCAGTGACCCCGGGGGGGGCGGTTGGTCACCCCTCCACTTT. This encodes CASSDPGGGGWSPLHF.

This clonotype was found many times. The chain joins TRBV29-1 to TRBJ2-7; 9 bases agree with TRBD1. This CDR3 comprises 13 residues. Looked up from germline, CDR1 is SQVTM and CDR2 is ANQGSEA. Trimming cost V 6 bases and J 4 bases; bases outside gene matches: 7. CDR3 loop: CSVGRTGEYEQYF. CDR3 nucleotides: TGCAGCGTAGGCCGGACAGGGGAATACGAGCAGTACTTC.

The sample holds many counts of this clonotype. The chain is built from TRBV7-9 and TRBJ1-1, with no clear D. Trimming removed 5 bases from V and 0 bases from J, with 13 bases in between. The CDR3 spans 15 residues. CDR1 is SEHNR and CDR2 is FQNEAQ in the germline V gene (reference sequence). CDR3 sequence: CASSPVAMVNTEAFF. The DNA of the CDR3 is TGTGCCAGCAGCCCCGTCGCAATGGTGAACACTGAAGCTTTCTTT. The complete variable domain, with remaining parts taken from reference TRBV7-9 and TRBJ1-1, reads DTGVSQNPRHKITKRGQNVTFRCDPISEHNRLYWYRQTLGQGPEFLTYFQNEAQLEKSRLLSDRFSAERPKGSFSTLEIQRTEQGDSAMYLCASSPVAMVNTEAFFGQGTRLTVV.

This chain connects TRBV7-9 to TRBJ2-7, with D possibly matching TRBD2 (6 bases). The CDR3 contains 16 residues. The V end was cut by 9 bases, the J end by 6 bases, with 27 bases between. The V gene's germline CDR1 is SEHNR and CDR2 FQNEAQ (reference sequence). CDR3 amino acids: CASSQAKRHLGGEQYF. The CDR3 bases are TGTGCCAGTAGTCAGGCCAAGCGGCACCTCGGGGGCGAGCAGTACTTC.

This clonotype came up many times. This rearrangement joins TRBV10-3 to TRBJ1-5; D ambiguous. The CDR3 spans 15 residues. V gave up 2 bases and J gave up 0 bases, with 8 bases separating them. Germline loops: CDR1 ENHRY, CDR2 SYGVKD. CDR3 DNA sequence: TGTGCCATCAGTGAGAACAGAAATAGCAATCAGCCCCAGCATTTT. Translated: CAISENRNSNQPQHF.

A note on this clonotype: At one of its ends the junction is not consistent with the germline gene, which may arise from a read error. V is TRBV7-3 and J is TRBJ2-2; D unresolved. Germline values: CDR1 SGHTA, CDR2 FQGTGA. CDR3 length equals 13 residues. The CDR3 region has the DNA TGCGCCAGCAGCCAGGTAGACGCCGGGGAGCTGTTTTTT. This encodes CASSQVDAGELFF.

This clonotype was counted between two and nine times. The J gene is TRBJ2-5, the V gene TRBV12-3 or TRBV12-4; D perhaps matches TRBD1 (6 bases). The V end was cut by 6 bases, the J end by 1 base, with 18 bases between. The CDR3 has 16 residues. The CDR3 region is CASRLMAWDTQETQYF. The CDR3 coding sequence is TGTGCCAGCAGGCTTATGGCTTGGGACACCCAAGAGACCCAGTACTTC.

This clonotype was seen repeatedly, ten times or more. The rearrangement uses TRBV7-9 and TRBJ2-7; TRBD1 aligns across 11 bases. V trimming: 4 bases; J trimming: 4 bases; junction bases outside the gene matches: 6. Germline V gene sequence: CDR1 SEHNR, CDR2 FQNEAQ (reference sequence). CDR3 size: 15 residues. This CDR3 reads CASSWPGQGVYEQYF. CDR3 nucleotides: TGTGCCAGCAGCTGGCCGGGACAGGGGGTGTACGAGCAGTACTTC.

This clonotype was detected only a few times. DNA for the CDR3: TGTGCCAGCAGTTTATCTCCGGCGGGGAGCACTGAAGCTTTCTTT. Translation gives CASSLSPAGSTEAFF. This chain uses TRBV12-3 or TRBV12-4 with TRBJ1-1; unclear D gene. The CDR3 extends over 15 amino acids. V lost 2 bases and J 4 bases, leaving 14 bases between the germline ends.

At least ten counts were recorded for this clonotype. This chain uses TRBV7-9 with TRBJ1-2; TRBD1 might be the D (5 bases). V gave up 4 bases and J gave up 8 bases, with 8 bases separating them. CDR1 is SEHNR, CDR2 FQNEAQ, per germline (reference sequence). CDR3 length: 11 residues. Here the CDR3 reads CASSSRGGYTF. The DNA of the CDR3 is TGTGCCAGCAGCTCAAGGGGAGGCTACACCTTC.

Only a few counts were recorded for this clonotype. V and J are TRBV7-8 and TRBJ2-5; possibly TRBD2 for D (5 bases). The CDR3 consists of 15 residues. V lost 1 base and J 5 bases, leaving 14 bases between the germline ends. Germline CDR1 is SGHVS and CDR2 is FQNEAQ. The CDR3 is CASSLVYGRGETQYF. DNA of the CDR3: TGTGCCAGCAGCTTAGTTTACGGCCGAGGGGAGACCCAGTACTTC.

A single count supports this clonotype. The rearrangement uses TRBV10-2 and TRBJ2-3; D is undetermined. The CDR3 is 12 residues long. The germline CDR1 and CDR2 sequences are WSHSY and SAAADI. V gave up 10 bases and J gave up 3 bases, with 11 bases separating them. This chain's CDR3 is CATTPATDTQYF. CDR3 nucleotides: TGCGCCACTACCCCCGCGACAGATACGCAGTATTTT.

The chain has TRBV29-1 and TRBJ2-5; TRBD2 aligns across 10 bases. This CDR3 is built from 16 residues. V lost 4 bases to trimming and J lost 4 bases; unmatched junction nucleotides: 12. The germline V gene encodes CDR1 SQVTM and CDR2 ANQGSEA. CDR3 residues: CSVAPAAGGPRETQYF. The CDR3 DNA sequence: TGCAGCGTTGCCCCTGCAGCGGGGGGGCCCCGAGAGACCCAGTACTTC.

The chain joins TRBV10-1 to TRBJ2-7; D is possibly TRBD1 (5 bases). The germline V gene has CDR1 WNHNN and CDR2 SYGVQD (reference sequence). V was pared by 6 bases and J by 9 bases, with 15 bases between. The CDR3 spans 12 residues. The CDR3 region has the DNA TGCGCCAGCAGACATGACAGCCTGGGGCAGTACTTC. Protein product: CASRHDSLGQYF.

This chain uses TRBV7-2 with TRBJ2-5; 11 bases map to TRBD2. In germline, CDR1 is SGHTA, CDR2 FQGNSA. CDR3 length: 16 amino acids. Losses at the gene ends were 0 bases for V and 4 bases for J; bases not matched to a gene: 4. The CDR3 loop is CASSLASGRGRETQYF. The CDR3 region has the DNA TGTGCCAGCAGCTTAGCTAGCGGGAGGGGGCGAGAGACCCAGTACTTC.

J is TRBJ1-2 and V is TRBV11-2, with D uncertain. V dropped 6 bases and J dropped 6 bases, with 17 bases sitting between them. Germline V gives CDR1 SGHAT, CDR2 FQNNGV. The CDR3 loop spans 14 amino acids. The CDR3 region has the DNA TGTGCCAGCAGTCCCCCTGATGGGATCCATGGCTACACCTTC. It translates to CASSPPDGIHGYTF.

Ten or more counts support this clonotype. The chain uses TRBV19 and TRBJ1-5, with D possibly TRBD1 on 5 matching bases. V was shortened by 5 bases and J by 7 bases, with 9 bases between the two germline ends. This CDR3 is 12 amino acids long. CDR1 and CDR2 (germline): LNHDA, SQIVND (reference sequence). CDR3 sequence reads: CASSRDGQPQHF. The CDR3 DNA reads TGTGCCAGTAGTCGGGACGGACAGCCCCAGCATTTT.

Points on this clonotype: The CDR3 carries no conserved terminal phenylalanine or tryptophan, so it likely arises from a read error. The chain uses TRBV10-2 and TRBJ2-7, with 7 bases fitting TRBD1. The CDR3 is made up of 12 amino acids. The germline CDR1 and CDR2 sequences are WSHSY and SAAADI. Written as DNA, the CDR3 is TGCGCTAGCAGTAGGGACAGCGACGAGCAGTACTAC. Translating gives CASSRDSDEQYY.

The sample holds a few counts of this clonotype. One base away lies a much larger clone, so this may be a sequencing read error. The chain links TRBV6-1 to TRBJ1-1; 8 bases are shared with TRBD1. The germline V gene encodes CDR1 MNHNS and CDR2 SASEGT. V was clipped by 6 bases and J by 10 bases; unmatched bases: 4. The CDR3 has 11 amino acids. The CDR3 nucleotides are TGTGCCAGCAGCTTGGACAGGGCAGCTTTCTTT. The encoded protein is CASSLDRAAFF.

CDR3 region: CSVGSGRRNTEAFF. DNA of the CDR3: TGCAGCGTTGGTAGCGGGAGGAGGAACACTGAAGCTTTCTTT. V and J are TRBV29-1 and TRBJ1-1, with D hard to call. This CDR3 is 14 amino acids long. From germline, CDR1 is SQVTM and CDR2 ANQGSEA. V was clipped by 4 bases and J by 1 base, with 13 bases between them.

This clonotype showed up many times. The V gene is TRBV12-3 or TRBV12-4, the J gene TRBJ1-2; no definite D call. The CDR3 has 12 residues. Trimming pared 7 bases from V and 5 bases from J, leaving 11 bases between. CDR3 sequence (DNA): TGTGCCAGCACCCAAGGGAGATATGGCTACACCTTC. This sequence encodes CASTQGRYGYTF.

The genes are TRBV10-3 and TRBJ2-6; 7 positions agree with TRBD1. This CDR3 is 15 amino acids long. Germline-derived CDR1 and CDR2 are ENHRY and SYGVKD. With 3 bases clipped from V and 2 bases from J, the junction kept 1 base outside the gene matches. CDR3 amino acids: CAISDGTAGANVLTF. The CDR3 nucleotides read TGTGCCATCAGTGACGGGACAGCTGGGGCCAACGTCCTGACTTTC.

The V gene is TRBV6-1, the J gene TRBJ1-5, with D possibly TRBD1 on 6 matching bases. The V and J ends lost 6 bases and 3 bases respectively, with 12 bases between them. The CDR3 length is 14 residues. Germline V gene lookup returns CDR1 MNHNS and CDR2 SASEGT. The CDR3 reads CASRQGGNNQPQHF. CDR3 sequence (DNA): TGTGCCAGCAGACAGGGTGGTAACAATCAGCCCCAGCATTTT.

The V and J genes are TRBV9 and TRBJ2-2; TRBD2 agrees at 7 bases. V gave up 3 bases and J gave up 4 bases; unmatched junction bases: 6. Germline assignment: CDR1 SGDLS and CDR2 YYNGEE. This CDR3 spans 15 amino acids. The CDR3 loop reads CASSARVAGTGELFF. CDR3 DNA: TGTGCCAGCAGCGCTCGGGTAGCGGGCACCGGGGAGCTGTTTTTT.

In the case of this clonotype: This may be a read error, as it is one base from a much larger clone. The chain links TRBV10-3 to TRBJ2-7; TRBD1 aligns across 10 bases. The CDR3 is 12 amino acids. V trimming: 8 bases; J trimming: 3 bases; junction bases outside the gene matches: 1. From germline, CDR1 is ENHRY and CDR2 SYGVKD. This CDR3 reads CAIGTGDYEQYF. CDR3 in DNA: TGTGCCATCGGGACAGGGGACTACGAGCAGTACTTC.